This entry lists 21 T cell receptor beta chains sequenced from one sample in a study of T-cell memory formation after mild COVID-19. Each CDR3 protein gets one entry after TCRdb re-called the 5' RACE reads with MiXCR. The table shows around 390,000 distinct CDR3 sequences, with 16% occurring only once. The sequenced sample was PBMCs or a T cell subset sorted from them (not recorded which). These receptors were obtained from a man aged 18 to 29 who had mild COVID-19 (a few samples of this study predate the infection). Cell type and time point are not known.

A few counts support this clonotype. This chain connects TRBV20-1 to TRBJ2-6, with D possibly matching TRBD1 (5 bases). The CDR3 covers 14 residues. V lost 1 base and J 12 bases, leaving 16 bases between the germline ends. Per the germline V gene, CDR1 is DFQATT and CDR2 is SNEGSKA (reference sequence). This chain's CDR3 is CSARAPKGQGVLTF. The CDR3 region has the DNA TGCAGTGCTAGAGCCCCAAAGGGGCAAGGCGTCCTGACTTTC.

CDR3 sequence: CASSAQGGSEQYF. Here the CDR3 DNA reads TGTGCCAGCAGCGCACAGGGGGGAAGCGAGCAGTACTTC. V and J are TRBV7-3 and TRBJ2-7; 8 bases fit TRBD1. The CDR3 covers 13 residues. Per the germline V gene, CDR1 is SGHTA and CDR2 is FQGTGA. The trim removed 5 bases at V and 6 bases at J, leaving 6 bases unmatched. Complete variable domain (other parts from reference TRBV7-3 and TRBJ2-7): GAGVSQTPSNKVTEKGKYVELRCDPISGHTALYWYRQSLGQGPEFLIYFQGTGAADDSGLPNDRFFAVRPEGSVSTLKIQRTERGDSAVYLCASSAQGGSEQYFGPGTRLTVT.

The chain employs TRBV15 and TRBJ1-2; the match to TRBD1 covers 9 bases. Looked up from germline, CDR1 is LNHNV and CDR2 is YYDKDF (reference sequence). J lost 5 bases, V lost 6 bases, and 10 bases had no gene match. The CDR3 totals 15 residues. In nucleotides, the CDR3 is TGTGCCACCAGACGCGGACAGGGGATCGAGTATGGCTACACCTTC. The encoded protein is CATRRGQGIEYGYTF.

This clonotype was picked up a small number of times. V and J are TRBV10-3 and TRBJ2-5, with D possibly being TRBD1 (6 bases). Between the trimmed V and J ends, which lost 4 bases and 3 bases, there was a span of 12 bases. Germline values: CDR1 ENHRY, CDR2 SYGVKD. The CDR3 is 14 residues long. The CDR3 reads CAISGSGVEETQYF. Written as DNA, the CDR3 is TGTGCCATCAGTGGCTCAGGGGTTGAAGAGACCCAGTACTTC.

The rearrangement uses TRBV5-1 and TRBJ2-1; maybe TRBD1 (6 bases). Germline-derived CDR1 and CDR2 are SGHRS and YFSETQ. V was shortened by 1 base and J by 0 bases, with 11 bases between the two germline ends. The CDR3 has 16 amino acids. The CDR3 here is CASSLIPGDSYNEQFF. CDR3 coding DNA: TGCGCCAGCAGCTTGATCCCAGGGGACTCCTACAATGAGCAGTTCTTC.

The chain uses TRBV5-1 and TRBJ1-4; D is undetermined. Germline CDR1 reads SGHRS; CDR2 reads YFSETQ. The CDR3 loop spans 16 amino acids. The V gene lost 0 bases and the J gene lost 3 bases, with 12 bases spanning the gap. As DNA, the CDR3 is TGCGCCAGCAGCTTGGGCTCGGGCGGGGCTAATGAAAAACTGTTTTTT. It is translated as CASSLGSGGANEKLFF.

The V and J genes are TRBV20-1 and TRBJ2-1; D is unresolved. CDR1 and CDR2 (germline): DFQATT, SNEGSKA (reference sequence). The CDR3 is 13 residues long. The V end was cut by 5 bases, the J end by 9 bases, with 17 bases between. The CDR3 protein is CSAHYYISTEQFF. The CDR3 DNA sequence: TGCAGTGCTCACTACTATATAAGTACTGAGCAGTTCTTC.

The V and J genes are TRBV4-3 and TRBJ1-2; D not resolved. V lost 1 base, J lost 2 bases, and 8 bases lay in between. This CDR3 spans 14 amino acids. Germline CDR1 LGHNA, CDR2 YSLEER. CDR3 region: CASSQGYDNYGYTF. The DNA for the CDR3 is TGCGCCAGCAGCCAAGGATATGACAACTATGGCTACACCTTC.

The rearrangement uses TRBV6-5 and TRBJ2-1, with 7 bases matching TRBD1. The CDR3 loop spans 13 amino acids. Trimming cost V 5 bases and J 8 bases; bases outside gene matches: 6. Germline V gene lookup returns CDR1 MNHEY and CDR2 SVGAGI. The CDR3 nucleotides read TGTGCCAGCAGTCGACAGGGTGTCGATGAGCAGTTCTTC. This gives the protein CASSRQGVDEQFF.

This chain joins TRBV5-1 and TRBJ1-1; the D gene is possibly TRBD1 (6 bases). The CDR3 spans 14 residues. Germline CDR1 SGHRS, CDR2 YFSETQ. Between the trimmed V and J ends, which lost 4 bases and 1 base, there was a span of 11 bases. CDR3 sequence reads: CASSRTTGNTEAFF. Here the CDR3 DNA reads TGCGCCAGCAGCCGAACGACAGGGAACACTGAAGCTTTCTTT.

V usage is TRBV27 and J usage is TRBJ1-1, with a tentative D call TRBD1 (5 bases). Germline CDR1 MNHEY, CDR2 SMNVEV (reference sequence). The CDR3 length is 14 residues. The V end was cut by 5 bases, the J end by 0 bases, with 10 bases between. DNA for the CDR3: TGTGCCAGCAGTCGACAGAGATTGAACACTGAAGCTTTCTTT. Translating gives CASSRQRLNTEAFF.

This clonotype has a handful of counts. The rearrangement uses TRBV6-5 and TRBJ2-3; 11 bases fit TRBD2. Germline values: CDR1 MNHEY, CDR2 SVGAGI. Trimming took 5 bases from V and 2 from J; bases not matched to a gene: 9. The CDR3 length is 17 residues. This CDR3 is CASSKDGTSGPTDTQYF. CDR3 in DNA: TGTGCCAGCAGTAAAGATGGGACTAGCGGACCCACAGATACGCAGTATTTT.

This chain joins TRBV19 and TRBJ1-1; maybe TRBD1 (6 bases). CDR1 and CDR2 from the germline V gene are LNHDA and SQIVND (reference sequence). V gave up 6 bases and J gave up 0 bases, with 14 bases separating them. The CDR3 contains 15 residues. The CDR3: CASREQGLMNTEAFF. CDR3 nucleotide sequence: TGTGCCAGTAGAGAACAGGGCCTGATGAACACTGAAGCTTTCTTT.

The chain recombines TRBV29-1 with TRBJ1-2, with 7 positions matching TRBD1. CDR1 is SQVTM and CDR2 is ANQGSEA in the germline V gene. V shed 5 bases, J shed 7 bases, and the junction held 7 bases outside the gene matches. The CDR3 extends over 12 amino acids. CDR3: CSVIQGESGYTF. DNA for the CDR3: TGCAGCGTTATTCAGGGGGAATCTGGCTACACCTTC.

The V and J genes are TRBV6-2 or TRBV6-3 and TRBJ2-7, with 7 bases lining up with TRBD2. Germline loops: CDR1 MNHEY, CDR2 SVGEGT. V gave up 6 bases and J gave up 6 bases; unmatched junction bases: 11. The CDR3 length is 14 residues. The DNA of the CDR3 is TGTGCCAGCAGCCAGAACCGACTAGCCCCCGAGCAGTACGTC. This sequence encodes CASSQNRLAPEQYV.

The chain has TRBV20-1 and TRBJ1-1, with 9 positions matching TRBD1. Germline V gene sequence: CDR1 DFQATT, CDR2 SNEGSKA (reference sequence). The V and J ends lost 2 bases and 6 bases, in that order; junction bases with no gene match: 13. The CDR3 length is 16 residues. The CDR3, as DNA: TGCAGTGCTAGACTTCGACAGGGGGAGATCGGGGCTGAAGCTTTCTTT. Translating it yields CSARLRQGEIGAEAFF.

V usage is TRBV4-3 and J usage is TRBJ2-2; no definite D call. The CDR3 runs 16 residues. The V end lost 0 bases, the J end lost 4 bases, and 12 bases lay between the germline ends. The germline V gene has CDR1 LGHNA and CDR2 YSLEER. The CDR3 DNA sequence: TGCGCCAGCAGCCAAGATTTGGGCTGGAGCACCGGGGAGCTGTTTTTT. It codes for CASSQDLGWSTGELFF.

V is TRBV7-3 and J is TRBJ1-1; D gene uncertain. CDR3 size: 13 residues. Between the trimmed V and J ends, which lost 5 bases and 1 base, there was a span of 8 bases. Germline V gene data show CDR1 as SGHTA and CDR2 as FQGTGA. The CDR3 coding sequence is TGTGCCAGCAGCCCGATTAGGAACACTGAAGCTTTCTTT. It encodes CASSPIRNTEAFF.

This clonotype has a handful of counts. This chain connects TRBV7-9 to TRBJ1-5; TRBD1 is a possible D gene (6 bases). V was cut by 4 bases and J by 4 bases, with 17 bases left in between. CDR3 length equals 16 residues. Germline V CDR1 and CDR2: SEHNR, FQNEAQ (reference sequence). The CDR3 bases are TGTGCCAGCAGCTATAGGGGGGGCGAGCCTAATCAGCCCCAGCATTTT. Its translation is CASSYRGGEPNQPQHF.

V gene TRBV25-1 combines with J gene TRBJ2-3; no clear D gene. From germline, CDR1 is MGHDK and CDR2 SYGVNS. The CDR3 is 9 residues long. Trimming took off 11 bases at V and 2 bases at J, with 2 bases between the two ends. The CDR3 protein is CAYTDTQYF. The CDR3 DNA reads as TGTGCCTACACAGATACGCAGTATTTT. The variable domain in full, completed from reference TRBV25-1 and TRBJ2-3, reads EADIYQTPRYLVIGTGKKITLECSQTMGHDKMYWYQQDPGMELHLIHYSYGVNSTEKGDLSSESTVSRIRTEHFPLTLESARPSHTSQYLCAYTDTQYFGPGTRLTVL.

This clonotype was found a few times. The genes are TRBV5-5 and TRBJ2-1; D uncertain. Germline CDR1 SGHKS, CDR2 YYEKEE (reference sequence). The CDR3 runs 15 residues. V was shortened by 1 base and J by 0 bases, with 8 bases between the two germline ends. The CDR3 coding sequence is TGTGCCAGCAGCTTGCGCGGCGACTCCTACAATGAGCAGTTCTTC. This gives the protein CASSLRGDSYNEQFF. The full variable domain, with the rest looked up from reference TRBV5-5 and TRBJ2-1, is DAGVTQSPTHLIKTRGQQVTLRCSPISGHKSVSWYQQVLGQGPQFIFQYYEKEERGRGNFPDRFSARQFPNYSSELNVNALLLGDSALYLCASSLRGDSYNEQFFGPGTRLTVL.